These 13 T cell receptor beta chains were sequenced from one sample in a study of OX40 agonist ivuxolimab in advanced cancers. The protocol was immunoSEQ multiplex PCR, while the TCRdb copy is restricted to in-frame clones and leaves out a portion. The table has roughly 25,000 clones, 80% to 90% seen once. The sample was CD4+ or CD8+ T cells sorted from blood, taken in a trial of the OX40 agonist ivuxolimab. These TCRs come from an adult with an advanced solid tumor such as melanoma, head and neck, liver or kidney cancer.

The rearrangement joins TRBV20-1 to TRBJ2-7; perhaps TRBD2 as D (5 bases). Germline CDR1 is DFQATT and CDR2 is SNEGSKA (reference sequence). The CDR3 has 11 residues. V was cut by 7 bases and J by 7 bases, with 14 bases left in between. The CDR3 coding sequence is TGCAGTGTCACCGCGGGCCGTGAGCAGTACTTC. It specifies CSVTAGREQYF.

The chain is built from TRBV11-3 and TRBJ1-1; no clear D gene. V was cut by 8 bases and J by 5 bases, with 15 bases left in between. The CDR3 totals 13 residues. Germline V gene sequence: CDR1 SGHNT, CDR2 YENEEA. This CDR3 reads CASLDGPWTEAFF. The CDR3 DNA is TGTGCCAGCCTGGATGGGCCTTGGACTGAAGCTTTCTTT.

V usage is TRBV6-5 and J usage is TRBJ2-3; perhaps TRBD1 as D (6 bases). The V end was cut by 6 bases, the J end by 7 bases, with 14 bases between. The CDR3 runs to 13 residues. Germline CDR1 MNHEY, CDR2 SVGAGI. In DNA form, the CDR3 reads TGTGCCAGCAGCCCTACAGGGACCCATACGCAGTATTTT. It specifies CASSPTGTHTQYF.

V usage is TRBV18 and J usage is TRBJ2-7; 8 bases fit TRBD1. Germline V CDR1 and CDR2: KGHSH, LQKENI. CDR3 length: 14 amino acids. Germline trimming cut 4 bases from V and 1 base from J; bases unmatched to any gene: 3. The chain's CDR3 is CASSHRGESYEQYF. CDR3 DNA: TGTGCCAGCTCACACAGGGGGGAATCCTACGAGCAGTACTTC.

The chain combines TRBV9 with TRBJ2-4, with 7 bases aligning to TRBD2. This CDR3 region has 15 residues. Trimming removed 3 bases from V and 1 base from J; junction bases left unmatched: 4. Per germline, CDR1 SGDLS and CDR2 YYNGEE. CDR3 in DNA: TGTGCCAGCAGCGAAGGCGGGGGTGCCAAAAACATTCAGTACTTC. This encodes CASSEGGGAKNIQYF.

This sequence joins TRBV5-4 and TRBJ2-2; no definite D call. V lost 2 bases, J lost 7 bases, and 6 bases lay in between. The germline gives CDR1 SGHNT, CDR2 YYREEE (reference sequence). The CDR3 length is 12 residues. CDR3 protein: CASSLEIGELFF. The CDR3 DNA is TGTGCCAGCAGCTTAGAGATCGGGGAGCTGTTTTTT.

This clone was counted only a few times. This rearrangement joins TRBV2 to TRBJ2-7; 7 nucleotides line up with TRBD1. The CDR3 covers 13 residues. V dropped 10 bases and J dropped 0; count of bases not matched to a gene: 6. Germline lookup yields CDR1 SNHLY and CDR2 FYNNEI. The CDR3 is CATGTVFSYEQYF. CDR3 DNA sequence: TGTGCCACGGGGACAGTTTTCTCCTACGAGCAGTACTTC. The entire variable domain, with the rest obtained from reference TRBV2 and TRBJ2-7, is as follows: EPEVTQTPSHQVTQMGQEVILRCVPISNHLYFYWYRQILGQKVEFLVSFYNNEISEKSEIFDDQFSVERPDGSNFTLKIRSTKLEDSAMYFCATGTVFSYEQYFGPGTRLTVT.

The chain couples TRBV6-1 to TRBJ2-1; D is perhaps TRBD1 or TRBD2 (6 bases each). Germline V gene lookup returns CDR1 MNHNS and CDR2 SASEGT. The CDR3 has 14 amino acids. With 10 bases removed from V and 5 bases from J, the gap between germline ends came to 18 bases. The CDR3 region has the DNA TGTGCCAACGGGCGGGACACCATTAACAATGAGCAGTTCTTC. This translates into CANGRDTINNEQFF.

V is TRBV11-2 and J is TRBJ2-2; D gene unclear. Germline V gene sequence: CDR1 SGHAT, CDR2 FQNNGV. CDR3 size: 16 residues. V was pared by 1 base and J by 1 base, with 10 bases between. Here the CDR3 reads CASSLVRVGNTGELFF. CDR3 sequence (DNA): TGTGCCAGCAGCTTAGTCCGAGTGGGGAACACCGGGGAGCTGTTTTTT.

The rearrangement links TRBV2 to TRBJ2-1; no clear D. Looked up from germline, CDR1 is SNHLY and CDR2 is FYNNEI. CDR3 size: 10 residues. Trimming removed 8 bases from V and 5 bases from J, with 4 bases in between. CDR3 sequence (DNA): TGTGCCAGCGATAACAATGAGCAGTTCTTC. It is translated as CASDNNEQFF. Drawing the rest from reference TRBV2 and TRBJ2-1, the complete variable domain is EPEVTQTPSHQVTQMGQEVILRCVPISNHLYFYWYRQILGQKVEFLVSFYNNEISEKSEIFDDQFSVERPDGSNFTLKIRSTKLEDSAMYFCASDNNEQFFGPGTRLTVL.

V usage is TRBV6-1 and J usage is TRBJ1-5; no definite D call. CDR1 and CDR2 from the germline V gene are MNHNS and SASEGT. V lost 2 bases and J lost 5, with 19 bases in between. CDR3 length: 17 residues. CDR3 loop: CASSERSGGGWHQPQHF. In DNA, the CDR3 is TGTGCCAGCAGTGAAAGGAGTGGCGGTGGGTGGCATCAGCCCCAGCATTTT.

The genes are TRBV11-2 and TRBJ1-3, with D hard to call. V lost 6 bases and J lost 4, with 13 bases in between. Germline V gene data show CDR1 as SGHAT and CDR2 as FQNNGV. This CDR3 contains 14 residues. The DNA of the CDR3 is TGTGCCAGCAGACCTCCCCCGGGGGGAAACACCATATATTTT. It codes for CASRPPPGGNTIYF.

The chain is built from TRBV7-2 and TRBJ1-3, with 7 nucleotides matching TRBD1. Germline V CDR1 and CDR2: SGHTA, FQGNSA. The CDR3 totals 16 residues. V shed 1 base, J shed 0 bases, and the junction held 3 bases outside the gene matches. In DNA form, the CDR3 reads TGTGCCAGCAGCTTAGAGGGGGCTCGCTCTGGAAACACCATATATTTT. Its translation: CASSLEGARSGNTIYF. Complete variable domain (other parts from reference TRBV7-2 and TRBJ1-3): GAGVSQSPSNKVTEKGKDVELRCDPISGHTALYWYRQSLGQGLEFLIYFQGNSAPDKSGLPSDRFSAERTGGSVSTLTIQRTQQEDSAVYLCASSLEGARSGNTIYFGEGSWLTVV.